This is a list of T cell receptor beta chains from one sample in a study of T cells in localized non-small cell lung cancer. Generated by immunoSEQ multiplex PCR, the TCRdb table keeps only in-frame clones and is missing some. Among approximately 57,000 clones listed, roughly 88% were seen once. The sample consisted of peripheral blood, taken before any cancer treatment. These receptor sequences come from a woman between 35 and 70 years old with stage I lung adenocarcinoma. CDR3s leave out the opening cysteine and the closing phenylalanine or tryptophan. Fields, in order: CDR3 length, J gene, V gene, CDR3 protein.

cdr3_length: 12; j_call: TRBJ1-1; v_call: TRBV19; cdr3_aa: ASSIGQGNTEAF
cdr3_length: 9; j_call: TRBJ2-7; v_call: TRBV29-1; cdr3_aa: SVGSSYEQY
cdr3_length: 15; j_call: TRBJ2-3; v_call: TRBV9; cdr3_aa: ASSASSGGLEGDTQY
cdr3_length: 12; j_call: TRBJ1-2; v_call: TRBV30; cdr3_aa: AWSLQRANYGYT
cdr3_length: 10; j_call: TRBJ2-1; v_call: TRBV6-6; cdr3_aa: ASKRGDNEQF
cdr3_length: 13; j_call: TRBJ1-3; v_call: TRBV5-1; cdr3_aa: ASRLKADSGNTIY
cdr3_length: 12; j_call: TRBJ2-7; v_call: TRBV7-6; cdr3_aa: ASSLEVRGGEQY
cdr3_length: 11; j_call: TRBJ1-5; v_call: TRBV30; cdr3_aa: AWSSGQSQPQH
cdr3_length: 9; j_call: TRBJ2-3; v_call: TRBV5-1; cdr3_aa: ASSALDTQY
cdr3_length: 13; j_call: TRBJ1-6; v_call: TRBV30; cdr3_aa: AWSPLDRDNSPLH
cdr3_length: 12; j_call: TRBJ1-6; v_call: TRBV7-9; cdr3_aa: ASSVDRDNSPLH
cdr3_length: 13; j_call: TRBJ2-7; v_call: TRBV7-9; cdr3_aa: ASSWDSQSSYEQY
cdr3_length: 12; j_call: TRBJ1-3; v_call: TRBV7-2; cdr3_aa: ASSLGQGGNTIY
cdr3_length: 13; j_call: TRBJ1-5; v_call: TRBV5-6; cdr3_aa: ASSLSGTPLQPQH
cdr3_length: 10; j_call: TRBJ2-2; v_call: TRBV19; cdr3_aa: ASSIGSGELF
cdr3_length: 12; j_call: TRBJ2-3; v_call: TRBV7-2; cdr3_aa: ASSSGLKRDTQY
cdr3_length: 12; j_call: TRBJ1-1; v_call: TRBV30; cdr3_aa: AWSVGIVNTEAF
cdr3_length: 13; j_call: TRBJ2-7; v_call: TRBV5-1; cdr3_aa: ASSPGTSYSYEQY
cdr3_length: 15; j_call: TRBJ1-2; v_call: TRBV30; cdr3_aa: AWSVVGGGSNNYGYT
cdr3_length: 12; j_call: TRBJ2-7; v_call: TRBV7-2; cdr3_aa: ASNPGRVEYEQY
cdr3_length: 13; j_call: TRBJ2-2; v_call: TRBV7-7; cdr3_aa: ASSEDPSGAAELF
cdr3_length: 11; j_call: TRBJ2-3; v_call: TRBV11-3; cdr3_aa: ASSSGRQDTQY
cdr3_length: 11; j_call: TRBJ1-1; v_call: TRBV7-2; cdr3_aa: ASSIWDSTEAF
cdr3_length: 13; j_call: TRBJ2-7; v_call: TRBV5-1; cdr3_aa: ASSLGHGVSGEQY
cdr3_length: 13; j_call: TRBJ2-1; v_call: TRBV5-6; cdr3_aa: ASSFGGGAYNEQF
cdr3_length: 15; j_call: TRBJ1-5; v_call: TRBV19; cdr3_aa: ASSIDRTGRYHQPQH
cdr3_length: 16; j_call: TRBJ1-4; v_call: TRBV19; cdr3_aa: ASSIARDTGRSVEKLF
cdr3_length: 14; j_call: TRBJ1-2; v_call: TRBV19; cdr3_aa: ASREDRLHPNYGYT
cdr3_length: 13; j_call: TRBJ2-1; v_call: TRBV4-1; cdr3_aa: ASSQSGTAYNEQF
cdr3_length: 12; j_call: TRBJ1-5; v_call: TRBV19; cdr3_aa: ASSIAGGREPQH
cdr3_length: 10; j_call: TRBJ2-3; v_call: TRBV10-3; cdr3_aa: AISGSGDTQY
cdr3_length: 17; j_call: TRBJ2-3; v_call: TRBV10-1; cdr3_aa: ASSESIPGRLGITDTQY
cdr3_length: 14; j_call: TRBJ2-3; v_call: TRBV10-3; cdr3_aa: AISETTSSYTDTQY
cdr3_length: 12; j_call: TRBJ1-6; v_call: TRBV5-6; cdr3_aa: ASSPGQSNSPLH
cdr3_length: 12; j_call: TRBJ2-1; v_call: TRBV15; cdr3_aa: ATSSYSSYNEQF
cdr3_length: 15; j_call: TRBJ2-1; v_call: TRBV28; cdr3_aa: ASSLLAGGLRNNEQF
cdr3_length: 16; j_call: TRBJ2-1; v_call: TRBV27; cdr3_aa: ASSFSTAVSLSYNEQF
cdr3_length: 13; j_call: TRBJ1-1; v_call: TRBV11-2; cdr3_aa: ASSSFTFGLTEAF
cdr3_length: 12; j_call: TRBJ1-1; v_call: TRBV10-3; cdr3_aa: AISKQGKDTEAF
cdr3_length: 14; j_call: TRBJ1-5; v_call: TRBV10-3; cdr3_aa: AISESGGVGNQPQH